This TCR beta chain emerged from a study of shared clonotypes between healthy human individuals. Study conclusions and caveats: Naive CD4 clonotypes overlapped across several donors at 4.5% to 5.5%. How much donors shared clonotypes was expected to be affected by sequencing depth.

Per germline, CDR1 SEHNR and CDR2 FQNEAQ (reference sequence). The CDR3 covers 15 residues. J lost 8 bases, V lost 5 bases, and 8 bases had no gene match. Naive CD8 cells lacked CD45RO and underwent positive selection for CCR7, leaving out terminally differentiated effector memory CD45RA+ cells. Sequenced by immunoSEQ multiplex PCR; TCRdb stores in-frame clones only, minus some. This sample has some 2,000,000 clones; just under 95% occur once, and the top ten carry about 1.1%. In regard to this clone: Its antigen is currently unknown.

The chain is built from TRBV7-9 and TRBJ2-1; the match to TRBD2 covers 11 bases. The sequenced sample was naive CD8+ T cells sorted from blood. This TCR was sampled from a man in his late teens or twenties in good health. The CDR3: CASSPPGTSGDEQFF. CDR3 coding DNA: TGTGCCAGCAGCCCCCCCGGGACTAGCGGAGATGAGCAGTTCTTC.